This note documents a single T cell receptor beta chain sequence. Profiled with immunoSEQ multiplex PCR; TCRdb holds only in-frame clones, not every one. The sample records about 53,000 clones, around 84% being singletons. The CDR3 spans 15 residues. V lost 0 bases and J lost 10; bases outside the gene matches: 4. Germline values: CDR1 SGHRS, CDR2 YFSETQ. This sample is drawn from a study of technical replicates of blood from several donors. The V gene is TRBV5-1, the J gene TRBJ1-6; 10 positions match TRBD1. This receptor was identified in a human donor in good health. Some clones in this sample may be carry-over from other donors' samples. Sequencing was carried out using PBMCs. The CDR3 DNA reads TGCGCCAGCAGCTTGGCGGGACAGGGGAGGTCACCCCTCCACTTT. Protein: CASSLAGQGRSPLHF.